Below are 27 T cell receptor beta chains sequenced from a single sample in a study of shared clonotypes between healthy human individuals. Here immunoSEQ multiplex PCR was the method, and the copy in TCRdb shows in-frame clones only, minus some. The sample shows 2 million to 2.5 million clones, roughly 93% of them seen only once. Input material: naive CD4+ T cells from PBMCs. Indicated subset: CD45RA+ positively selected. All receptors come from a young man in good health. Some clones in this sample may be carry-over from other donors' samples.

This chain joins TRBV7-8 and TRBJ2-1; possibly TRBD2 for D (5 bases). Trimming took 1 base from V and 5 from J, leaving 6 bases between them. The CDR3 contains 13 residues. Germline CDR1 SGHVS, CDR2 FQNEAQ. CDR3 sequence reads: CASSLGGHNEQFF. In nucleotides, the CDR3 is TGTGCCAGCAGCTTAGGAGGGCACAATGAGCAGTTCTTC. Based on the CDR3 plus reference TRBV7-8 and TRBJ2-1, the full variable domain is GAGVSQSPRYKVAKRGQDVALRCDPISGHVSLFWYQQALGQGPEFLTYFQNEAQLDKSGLPSDRFFAERPEGSVSTLKIQRTQQEDSAVYLCASSLGGHNEQFFGPGTRLTVL.

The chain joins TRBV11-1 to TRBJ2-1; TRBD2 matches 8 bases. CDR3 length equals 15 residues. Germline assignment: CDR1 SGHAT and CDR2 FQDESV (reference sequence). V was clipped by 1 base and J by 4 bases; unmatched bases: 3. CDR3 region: CASSLGTSSYNEQFF. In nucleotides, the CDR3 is TGTGCCAGCAGCTTAGGGACTAGCTCATACAATGAGCAGTTCTTC.

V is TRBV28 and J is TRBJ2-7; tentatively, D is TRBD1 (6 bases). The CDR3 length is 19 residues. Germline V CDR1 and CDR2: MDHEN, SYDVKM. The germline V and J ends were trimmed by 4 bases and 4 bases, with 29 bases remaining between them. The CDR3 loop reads CASSSVQGLILIQLYEQYF. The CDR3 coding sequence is TGTGCCAGCAGTTCTGTACAGGGCTTAATTTTGATTCAACTATACGAGCAGTACTTC.

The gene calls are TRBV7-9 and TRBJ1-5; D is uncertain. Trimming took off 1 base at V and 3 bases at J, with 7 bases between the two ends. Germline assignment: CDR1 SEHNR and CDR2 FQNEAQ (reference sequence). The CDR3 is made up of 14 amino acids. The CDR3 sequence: CASSLVGVNQPQHF. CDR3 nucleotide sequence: TGTGCCAGCAGCTTAGTGGGTGTCAATCAGCCCCAGCATTTT. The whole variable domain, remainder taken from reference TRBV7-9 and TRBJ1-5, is DTGVSQNPRHKITKRGQNVTFRCDPISEHNRLYWYRQTLGQGPEFLTYFQNEAQLEKSRLLSDRFSAERPKGSFSTLEIQRTEQGDSAMYLCASSLVGVNQPQHFGDGTRLSIL.

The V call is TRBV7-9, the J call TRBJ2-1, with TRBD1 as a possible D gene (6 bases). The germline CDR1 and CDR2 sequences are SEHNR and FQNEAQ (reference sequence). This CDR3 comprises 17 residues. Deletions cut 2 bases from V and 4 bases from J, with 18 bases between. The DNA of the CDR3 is TGTGCCAGCAGCTTATTGCGCAGGGGAATGATGTACAATGAGCAGTTCTTC. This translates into CASSLLRRGMMYNEQFF.

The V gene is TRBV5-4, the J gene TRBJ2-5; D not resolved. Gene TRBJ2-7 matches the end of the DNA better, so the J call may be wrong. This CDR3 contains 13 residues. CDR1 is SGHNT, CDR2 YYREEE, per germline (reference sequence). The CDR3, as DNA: TGTGCCAGCAGCTTGGAGCAGAGGTACGAGCAGTACTTC. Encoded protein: CASSLEQRYEQYF.

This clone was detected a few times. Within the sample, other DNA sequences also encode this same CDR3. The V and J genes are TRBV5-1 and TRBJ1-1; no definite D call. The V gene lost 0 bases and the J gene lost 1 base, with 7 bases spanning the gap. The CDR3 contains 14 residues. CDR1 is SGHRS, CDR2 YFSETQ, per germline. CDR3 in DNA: TGCGCCAGCAGCTTGGCGGCGGGGAACACTGAAGCTTTCTTT. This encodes CASSLAAGNTEAFF.

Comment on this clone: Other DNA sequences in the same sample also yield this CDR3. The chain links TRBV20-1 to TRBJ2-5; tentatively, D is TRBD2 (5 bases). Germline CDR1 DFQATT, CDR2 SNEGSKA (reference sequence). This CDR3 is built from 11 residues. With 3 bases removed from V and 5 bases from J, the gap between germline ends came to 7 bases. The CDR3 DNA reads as TGCAGTGCTAGCCCGGGGGAGACCCAGTACTTC. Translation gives CSASPGETQYF.

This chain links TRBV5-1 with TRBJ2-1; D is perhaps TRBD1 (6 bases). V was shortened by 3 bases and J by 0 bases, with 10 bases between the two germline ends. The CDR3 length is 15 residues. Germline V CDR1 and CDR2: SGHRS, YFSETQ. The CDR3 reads CASSWDTGSYNEQFF. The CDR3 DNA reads TGCGCCAGCAGCTGGGACACAGGCTCCTACAATGAGCAGTTCTTC.

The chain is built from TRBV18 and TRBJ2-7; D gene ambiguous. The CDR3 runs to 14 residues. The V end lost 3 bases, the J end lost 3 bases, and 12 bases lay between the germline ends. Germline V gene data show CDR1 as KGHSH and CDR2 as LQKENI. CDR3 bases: TGTGCCAGCTCACCCAGCATCGGCGTCTACGAGCAGTACTTC. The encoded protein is CASSPSIGVYEQYF.

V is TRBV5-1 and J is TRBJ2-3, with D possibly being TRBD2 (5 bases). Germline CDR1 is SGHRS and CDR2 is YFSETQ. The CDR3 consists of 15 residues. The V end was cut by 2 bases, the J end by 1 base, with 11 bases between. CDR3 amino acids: CASSFGGSGTDTQYF. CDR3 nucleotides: TGCGCCAGCAGCTTTGGTGGGAGCGGCACAGATACGCAGTATTTT.

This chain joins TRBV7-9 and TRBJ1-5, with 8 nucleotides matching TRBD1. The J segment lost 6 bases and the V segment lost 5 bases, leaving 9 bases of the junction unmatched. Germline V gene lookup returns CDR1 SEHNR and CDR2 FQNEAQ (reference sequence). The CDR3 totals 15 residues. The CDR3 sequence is CASSTRTGLGQPQHF. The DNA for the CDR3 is TGTGCCAGCAGCACCCGGACAGGGTTAGGTCAGCCCCAGCATTTT.

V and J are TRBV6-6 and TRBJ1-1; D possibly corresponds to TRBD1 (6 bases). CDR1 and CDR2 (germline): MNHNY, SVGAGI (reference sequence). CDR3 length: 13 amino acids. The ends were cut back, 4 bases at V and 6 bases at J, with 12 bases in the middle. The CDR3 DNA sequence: TGTGCCAGCAGTTCGGGTAGGGGGTCTGAAGCTTTCTTT. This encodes CASSSGRGSEAFF.

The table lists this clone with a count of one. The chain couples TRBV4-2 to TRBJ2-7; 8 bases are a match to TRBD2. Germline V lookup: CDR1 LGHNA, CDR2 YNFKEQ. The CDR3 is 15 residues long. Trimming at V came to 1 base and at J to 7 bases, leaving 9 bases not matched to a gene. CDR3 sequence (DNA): TGTGCCAGCAGCCAAGCGGCCGGACTAGCTGGGGAGCAGTACTTC. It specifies CASSQAAGLAGEQYF.

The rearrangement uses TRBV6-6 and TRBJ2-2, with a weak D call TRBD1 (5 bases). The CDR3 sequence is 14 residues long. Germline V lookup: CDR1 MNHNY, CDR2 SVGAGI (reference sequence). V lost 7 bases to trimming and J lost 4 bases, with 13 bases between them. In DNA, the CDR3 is TGTGCCAGCAACGGCAGGGTAGGCACCGGGGAGCTGTTTTTT. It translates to CASNGRVGTGELFF.

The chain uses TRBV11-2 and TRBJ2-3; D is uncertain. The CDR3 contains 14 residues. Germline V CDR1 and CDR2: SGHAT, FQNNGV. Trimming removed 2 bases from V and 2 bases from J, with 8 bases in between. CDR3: CASSLMRFTDTQYF. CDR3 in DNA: TGTGCCAGCAGCTTAATGCGTTTCACAGATACGCAGTATTTT.

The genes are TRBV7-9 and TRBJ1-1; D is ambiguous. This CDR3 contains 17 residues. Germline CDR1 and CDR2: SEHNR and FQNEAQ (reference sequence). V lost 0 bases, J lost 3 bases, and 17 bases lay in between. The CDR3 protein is CASSLAPPGYMDTEAFF. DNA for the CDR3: TGTGCCAGCAGCTTAGCCCCCCCCGGGTATATGGACACTGAAGCTTTCTTT.

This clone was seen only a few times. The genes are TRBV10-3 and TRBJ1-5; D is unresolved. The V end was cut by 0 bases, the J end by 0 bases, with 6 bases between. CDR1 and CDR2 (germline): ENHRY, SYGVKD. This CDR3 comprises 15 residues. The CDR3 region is CAISESRYSNQPQHF. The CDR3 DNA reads TGTGCCATCAGTGAGTCTCGGTATAGCAATCAGCCCCAGCATTTT.

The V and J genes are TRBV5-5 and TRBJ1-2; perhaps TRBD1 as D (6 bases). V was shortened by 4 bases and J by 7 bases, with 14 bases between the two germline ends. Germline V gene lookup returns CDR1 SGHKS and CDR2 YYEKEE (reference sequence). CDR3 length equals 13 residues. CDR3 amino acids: CASSIPGHFGYTF. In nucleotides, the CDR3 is TGTGCCAGCAGCATCCCGGGACATTTTGGCTACACCTTC. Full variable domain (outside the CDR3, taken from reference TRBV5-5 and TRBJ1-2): DAGVTQSPTHLIKTRGQQVTLRCSPISGHKSVSWYQQVLGQGPQFIFQYYEKEERGRGNFPDRFSARQFPNYSSELNVNALLLGDSALYLCASSIPGHFGYTFGSGTRLTVV.

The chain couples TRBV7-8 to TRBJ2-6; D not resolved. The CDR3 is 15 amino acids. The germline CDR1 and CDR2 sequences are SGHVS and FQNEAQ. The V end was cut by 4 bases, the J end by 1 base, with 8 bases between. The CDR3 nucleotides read TGTGCCAGCAGCTCGTCCCTATCTGGGGCCAACGTCCTGACTTTC. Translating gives CASSSSLSGANVLTF.

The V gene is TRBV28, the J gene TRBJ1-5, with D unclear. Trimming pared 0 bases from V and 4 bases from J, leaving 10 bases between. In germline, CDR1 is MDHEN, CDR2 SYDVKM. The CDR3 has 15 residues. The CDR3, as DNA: TGTGCCAGCAGTTTATGGTATGGAGGGAATCAGCCCCAGCATTTT. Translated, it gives CASSLWYGGNQPQHF.

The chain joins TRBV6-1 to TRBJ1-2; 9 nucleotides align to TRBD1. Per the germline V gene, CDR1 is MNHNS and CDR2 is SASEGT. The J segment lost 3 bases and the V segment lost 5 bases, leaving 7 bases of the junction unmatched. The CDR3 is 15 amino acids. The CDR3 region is CASSTGGAGDYGYTF. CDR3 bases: TGTGCCAGCAGTACAGGGGGCGCGGGGGACTATGGCTACACCTTC.

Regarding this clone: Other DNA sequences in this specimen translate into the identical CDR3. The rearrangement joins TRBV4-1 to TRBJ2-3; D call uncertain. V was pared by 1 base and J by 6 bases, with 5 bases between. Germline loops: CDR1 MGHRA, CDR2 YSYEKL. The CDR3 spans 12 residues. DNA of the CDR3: TGCGCCAGCAGCCAAGTTCAGGATACGCAGTATTTT. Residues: CASSQVQDTQYF.

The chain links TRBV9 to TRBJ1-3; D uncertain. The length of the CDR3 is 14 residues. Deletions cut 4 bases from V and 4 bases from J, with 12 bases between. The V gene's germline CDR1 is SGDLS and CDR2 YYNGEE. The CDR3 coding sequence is TGTGCCAGCAGCCCCGCGACGGGAGGAAACACCATATATTTT. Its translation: CASSPATGGNTIYF.

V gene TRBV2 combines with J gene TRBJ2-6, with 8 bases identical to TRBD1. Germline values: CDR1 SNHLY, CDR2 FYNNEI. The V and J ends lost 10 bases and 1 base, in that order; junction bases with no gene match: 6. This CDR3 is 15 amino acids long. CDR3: CATGQGPSGANVLTF. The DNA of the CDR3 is TGTGCCACCGGACAGGGCCCATCTGGGGCCAACGTCCTGACTTTC. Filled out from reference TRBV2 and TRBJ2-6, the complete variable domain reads EPEVTQTPSHQVTQMGQEVILRCVPISNHLYFYWYRQILGQKVEFLVSFYNNEISEKSEIFDDQFSVERPDGSNFTLKIRSTKLEDSAMYFCATGQGPSGANVLTFGAGSRLTVL.

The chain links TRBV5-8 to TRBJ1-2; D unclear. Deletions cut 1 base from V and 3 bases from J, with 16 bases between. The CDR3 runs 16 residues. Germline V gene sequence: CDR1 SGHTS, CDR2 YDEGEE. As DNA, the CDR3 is TGTGCCAGCAGCTTGTTGGGCCGTATTGAGTACTATGGCTACACCTTC. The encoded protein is CASSLLGRIEYYGYTF.

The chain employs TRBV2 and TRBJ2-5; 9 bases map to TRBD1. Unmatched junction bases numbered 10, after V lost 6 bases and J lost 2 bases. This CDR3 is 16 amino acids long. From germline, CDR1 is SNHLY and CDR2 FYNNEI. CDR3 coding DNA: TGTGCCAGCAGCGCGAGGGGACAGGGAATTCAAGAGACCCAGTACTTC. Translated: CASSARGQGIQETQYF.